Following are 13 T cell receptor beta chains from one sample sequenced in a study of cytomegalovirus exposure and HLA in healthy donors. PCR involved 60 Vbeta and 13 Jbeta primers. Profiled with immunoSEQ multiplex PCR; TCRdb holds only in-frame clones, not every one. This sample has approximately 220,000 clones; roughly 80% occur once, and the top ten carry 0.2% to 0.25%. Sequenced sample: PBMCs. These receptors came from a girl between 2 and 10 years old in good health and CMV-seronegative.

V and J are TRBV4-1 and TRBJ2-7; 9 bases agree with TRBD2. The CDR3 is made up of 17 amino acids. V trimming: 4 bases; J trimming: 0 bases; junction bases outside the gene matches: 10. Germline lookup yields CDR1 MGHRA and CDR2 YSYEKL. CDR3 nucleotides: TGCGCCAGCAGCCGGATTTCAGCGGGGGGACCCTCCTACGAGCAGTACTTC. Protein product: CASSRISAGGPSYEQYF.

The chain combines TRBV19 with TRBJ1-1, with D possibly TRBD1 on 6 matching bases. Germline CDR1 is LNHDA and CDR2 is SQIVND (reference sequence). The V gene lost 5 bases and the J gene lost 6 bases, with 10 bases spanning the gap. This CDR3 has 12 residues. The CDR3 here is CASSHRAPEAFF. In nucleotides, the CDR3 is TGTGCCAGTAGTCACAGGGCTCCTGAAGCTTTCTTT.

The rearrangement uses TRBV29-1 and TRBJ2-7; a weak D match, TRBD1 (6 bases). The V end lost 4 bases, the J end lost 0 bases, and 10 bases lay between the germline ends. Germline CDR1 and CDR2: SQVTM and ANQGSEA. The CDR3 is 13 residues long. The CDR3 loop reads CSVATGISYEQYF. The CDR3 coding sequence is TGCAGCGTTGCCACAGGGATCTCCTACGAGCAGTACTTC.

This clone came up a few times. A read error may account for a junction end that differs from germline. V is TRBV7-9 and J is TRBJ2-5; TRBD1 might be the D (6 bases). Germline CDR1 reads SEHNR; CDR2 reads FQNEAQ (reference sequence). The CDR3 is made up of 12 amino acids. This chain's CDR3 is CSSGSRGETQYF. DNA for the CDR3: TGTTCCAGCGGCTCAAGGGGGGAGACCCAGTACTTC.

The V and J genes are TRBV5-6 and TRBJ2-7; 9 bases are shared with TRBD2. The CDR3 totals 15 residues. Germline CDR1 is SGHDT and CDR2 is YYEEEE. J lost 2 bases, V lost 4 bases, and 7 bases had no gene match. In DNA form, the CDR3 reads TGTGCCAGCAGCGTGCCAGCGGGAGGTCCCTACGAGCAGTACTTC. It translates to CASSVPAGGPYEQYF.

J is TRBJ1-2 and V is TRBV5-4; unclear D gene. The CDR3 totals 15 residues. Between the trimmed V and J ends, which lost 0 bases and 1 base, there was a span of 10 bases. Germline V gene lookup returns CDR1 SGHNT and CDR2 YYREEE (reference sequence). In DNA, the CDR3 is TGTGCCAGCAGCTTGGCCGGGATGGTTAACTATGGCTACACCTTC. Translating it yields CASSLAGMVNYGYTF.

On this clone: This sample includes further DNA sequences coding for the same CDR3. This chain links TRBV5-4 with TRBJ1-2; no firm D call. V lost 0 bases, J lost 3 bases, and 6 bases lay in between. CDR3 length: 13 residues. Germline values: CDR1 SGHNT, CDR2 YYREEE (reference sequence). CDR3 sequence: CASSLDRDYGYTF. The CDR3 nucleotides read TGTGCCAGCAGCTTGGACCGAGACTATGGCTACACCTTC.

This clone is a singleton in its sample. The J gene is TRBJ2-5, the V gene TRBV9; 12 positions agree with TRBD2. After removal of 3 bases from V and 5 bases from J, the junction contained 5 bases not matched to a gene. This CDR3 comprises 15 residues. Germline assignment: CDR1 SGDLS and CDR2 YYNGEE. CDR3 bases: TGTGCCAGCAGCGCCCGACTAGCGGGAGTTGAGACCCAGTACTTC. The encoded protein is CASSARLAGVETQYF.

The V call is TRBV5-1, the J call TRBJ1-3; a weak D match, TRBD1 (6 bases). Trimming pared 0 bases from V and 0 bases from J, leaving 7 bases between. Germline V gene sequence: CDR1 SGHRS, CDR2 YFSETQ. This CDR3 region has 15 residues. This CDR3 reads CASSLGTASGNTIYF. DNA of the CDR3: TGCGCCAGCAGCTTGGGGACAGCCTCTGGAAACACCATATATTTT. Together with reference TRBV5-1 and TRBJ1-3, the CDR3 gives the full variable domain: KAGVTQTPRYLIKTRGQQVTLSCSPISGHRSVSWYQQTPGQGLQFLFEYFSETQRNKGNFPGRFSGRQFSNSRSEMNVSTLELGDSALYLCASSLGTASGNTIYFGEGSWLTVV.

The chain links TRBV11-2 to TRBJ1-5; tentatively, D is TRBD1 (6 bases). The germline V and J ends were trimmed by 0 bases and 7 bases, with 10 bases remaining between them. Germline loops: CDR1 SGHAT, CDR2 FQNNGV. This CDR3 region has 14 residues. The DNA of the CDR3 is TGTGCCAGCAGCTTAGACCAGGGGAGACAGCCCCAGCATTTT. As protein: CASSLDQGRQPQHF.

The chain carries TRBV18 and TRBJ2-2; 15 bases match TRBD2. V gave up 3 bases and J gave up 4 bases; unmatched junction bases: 6. CDR1 is KGHSH, CDR2 LQKENI, per germline. CDR3 length equals 18 residues. The CDR3 reads CASSPPGLAGGITGELFF. CDR3 nucleotides: TGTGCCAGCTCACCCCCGGGACTAGCGGGAGGAATCACCGGGGAGCTGTTTTTT.

This clone was seen a handful of times. The V gene is TRBV29-1, the J gene TRBJ1-1; D gene ambiguous. The CDR3 loop spans 11 amino acids. Trimming took 2 bases from V and 3 from J, leaving 4 bases between them. Germline V gene data show CDR1 as SQVTM and CDR2 as ANQGSEA. The DNA for the CDR3 is TGCAGCGTTGAACGTGACACTGAAGCTTTCTTT. It encodes CSVERDTEAFF.

The CDR3 DNA sequence: TGTGCCAGCAGAGACGGACAGGGAGGCATTCAGTACTTC. It specifies CASRDGQGGIQYF. The chain is built from TRBV6-5 and TRBJ2-4; the match to TRBD1 covers 8 bases. J was trimmed by 9 bases and V by 6 bases; bases with no gene match: 7. CDR1 is MNHEY and CDR2 is SVGAGI in the germline V gene. The CDR3 runs to 13 residues.